This record covers a single TCR beta chain. Its specificity is not known. The data were obtained in a study of shared clonotypes between healthy human individuals. Sequencing was performed with immunoSEQ multiplex PCR; in TCRdb, only in-frame clones are kept and a portion is missing. The sample has some 2,000,000 clones; approximately 95% are singletons. CDR3 length: 13 amino acids. The V and J ends lost 6 bases and 9 bases respectively, with 19 bases between them. Per germline, CDR1 SGHDT and CDR2 YYEEEE. Study-level points and caveats: Generation probabilities of non-shared clonotypes were lower (relative to those shared by all four donors). Richness estimates generally favored naive over memory subsets. The represented genetic and exposure-history diversity was limited by the small number of donors.

The naive CD8 population came from CD45RO-negative cells selected for CCR7, without terminally differentiated effector memory CD45RA+ cells. Recent vaccinations or acute infections were absent in the healthy HIV-negative adult donors. J is TRBJ2-7 and V is TRBV5-6; D perhaps matches TRBD1 (5 bases). This clonotype was sampled from a man in his late teens or twenties in good health. Source material: naive CD8+ T cells sorted from blood. The CDR3 loop reads CASTQASGNPQYF. The CDR3 DNA reads TGTGCCAGCACCCAAGCCTCAGGGAACCCGCAGTACTTC.